These 5 T cell receptor beta chains originate from one sample sequenced in a study of naive and memory T cell subsets. Both TRBC1 and TRBC2 were covered by a beta constant-region primer of two equimolar oligonucleotides. Ligated cDNA was amplified by four rounds of PCR with nested alpha and beta constant-region primers and SP2. TCRdb re-called the UMI-ligation and nested PCR reads through MiXCR, storing one row per CDR3 protein. In the table there are 95,000 to 150,000 distinct CDR3 sequences, roughly 36% of which are singletons. The specimen sequenced was central memory CD4+ T cells from blood. The receptors shown here come from a human donor in good health.

This chain's CDR3 is CASSPLSTGAAFF. The CDR3 region has the DNA TGTGCCAGCAGTCCCCTCTCTACAGGGGCAGCTTTCTTT. V and J are TRBV6-6 and TRBJ1-1; 7 bases agree with TRBD1. Germline lookup yields CDR1 MNHNY and CDR2 SVGAGI (reference sequence). V gave up 5 bases and J gave up 10 bases; unmatched junction bases: 10. CDR3 length equals 13 residues.

This clonotype showed up just a few times. V gene TRBV15 combines with J gene TRBJ2-1; D possibly corresponds to TRBD2 (6 bases). Trimming took off 1 base at V and 0 bases at J, with 10 bases between the two ends. This CDR3 is built from 16 residues. CDR1 and CDR2 from the germline V gene are LNHNV and YYDKDF (reference sequence). CDR3 sequence: CATSRVGGGSYNEQFF. CDR3 coding DNA: TGTGCCACCAGCAGAGTTGGGGGAGGCTCCTACAATGAGCAGTTCTTC.

The V and J genes are TRBV12-3 or TRBV12-4 and TRBJ1-5; TRBD1 matches at 7 bases. Unmatched junction bases numbered 3, after V lost 6 bases and J lost 7 bases. The CDR3 has 12 amino acids. The CDR3, as DNA: TGTGCCAGCAGCGGACAGGCCCAGCCCCAGCATTTT. Translation: CASSGQAQPQHF.

The chain combines TRBV6-6 with TRBJ1-5; D perhaps matches TRBD1 (5 bases). The CDR3 covers 16 residues. Germline-derived CDR1 and CDR2 are MNHNY and SVGAGI (reference sequence). Trimming removed 2 bases at V and 2 bases at J, with 13 bases between. The CDR3 here is CASSYPGVEGNQPQHF. In nucleotides, the CDR3 is TGTGCCAGCAGTTACCCGGGGGTTGAAGGCAATCAGCCCCAGCATTTT.

CDR3 coding DNA: TGTGCCAGCAGCTTGGAAGGGAAGAACACTGAAGCTTTCTTT. Its protein product is CASSLEGKNTEAFF. The rearrangement links TRBV7-3 to TRBJ1-1, with D hard to call. This CDR3 comprises 14 residues. CDR1 and CDR2 from the germline V gene are SGHTA and FQGTGA. V shed 3 bases and J shed 1 base, with 9 bases lying between them.